Shown below are 3 T cell receptor beta chains from a single sample sequenced in a study of T cells in Graves' hyperthyroidism and ophthalmopathy. RNA transcripts were the template for amplifying TCR beta CDR3 regions. Using the HTBI primer set, a first-round RT-PCR was run on the TCR CDR3. TCRdb re-analysed the multiplex PCR reads in MiXCR, keeping a single row per CDR3 protein. The sample lists 500,000 to 600,000 distinct CDR3 sequences; around 42% were seen once. Sequenced sample: peripheral blood or thyroid tissue (not recorded which). The source is an adult woman with Graves' disease, either hyperthyroidism or ophthalmopathy (not recorded which).

This clonotype was seen at least ten times. The chain carries TRBV10-3 and TRBJ1-6, with D hard to call. Germline assignment: CDR1 ENHRY and CDR2 SYGVKD. V was trimmed by 8 bases and J by 6 bases, leaving 11 bases between them. The CDR3 runs 13 residues. The CDR3 bases are TGTGCCATCTCGGACCTTTCTAATTCACCCCTCCACTTT. This codes for CAISDLSNSPLHF.

This clonotype was counted a few times. The chain joins TRBV16 to TRBJ2-7, with D uncertain. Trimming removed 0 bases at V and 0 bases at J, with 6 bases between. CDR1 and CDR2 from the germline V gene are KGHSY and FQNENV. This CDR3 spans 14 amino acids. The CDR3 spells CASSQSSSSYEQYF. CDR3 DNA sequence: TGTGCCAGCAGCCAATCCTCCAGCTCCTACGAGCAGTACTTC.

This rearrangement joins TRBV25-1 to TRBJ2-2, with 7 bases lining up with TRBD1. V trimming: 5 bases; J trimming: 4 bases; junction bases outside the gene matches: 13. The germline CDR1 and CDR2 sequences are MGHDK and SYGVNS. The CDR3 contains 17 residues. Written as DNA, the CDR3 is TGTGCCAGCAGTTCGGTCGAGGGGGCGCCTGTCACCGGGGAGCTGTTTTTT. Translating gives CASSSVEGAPVTGELFF.